The clone carrying this T cell receptor beta chain appeared a single time. No antigen is known for it. The record originates from a study of cytomegalovirus exposure and HLA in healthy donors. General study points: The study flagged around 160 TCR beta chains as cytomegalovirus-associated. A cluster of highly shared sequence variants was likely a sequencing artifact.

Each donor was healthy, and each was a bone marrow donor. Germline V gene sequence: CDR1 MDHEN, CDR2 SYDVKM. V shed 4 bases, J shed 6 bases, and the junction held 12 bases outside the gene matches. This CDR3 has 16 residues. PCR involved 60 Vbeta and 13 Jbeta primers. Using immunoSEQ multiplex PCR, the repertoire was profiled, and TCRdb retains in-frame clones only, with some absent. Of approximately 90,000 clones detected, 60% to 80% appear once; the ten largest clones hold roughly 6.7%. This sequence was found in a woman in her twenties or thirties in good health and CMV-seronegative. The rearrangement uses TRBV28 and TRBJ2-1; TRBD1 matches at 7 bases. Sequences were obtained from PBMCs. CDR3 loop: CASSSQGSLGVNEQFF. Written as DNA, the CDR3 is TGTGCCAGCAGTTCACAGGGGTCTTTGGGGGTCAATGAGCAGTTCTTC.